What follows is one TCR beta chain and its context. Its target is not known. The junction had 5 bases not matched to a gene; V was cut back by 7 bases and J by 6 bases. CDR1 and CDR2 from the germline V gene are SGHRS and YFSETQ. This CDR3 region has 13 residues. PCR was performed using 60 Vbeta and 13 Jbeta primers. Sequencing used immunoSEQ multiplex PCR; TCRdb keeps in-frame clones, though not all of them. The table has around 190,000 clones, roughly four fifths seen once. The data derive from a study of cytomegalovirus exposure and HLA in healthy donors. Overall study findings and caveats: The records held CMV serostatus as the only immune exposure information.

The clonotype was recovered from a woman in her 50s in good health and CMV-seronegative. Sequenced: PBMCs. The J gene is TRBJ2-1, the V gene TRBV5-1; TRBD2 aligns across 9 bases. CDR3 DNA: TGCGCCAGCGGAGGCGGGAGGGTCAATGAGCAGTTCTTC. Translating gives CASGGGRVNEQFF.